The next 32 T cell receptor beta chains were all read from a single sample in a study of early T cells in non-severe SARS-CoV-2 infection. TCRdb re-called the 5' RACE reads through MiXCR, storing one row per CDR3 protein. The sample records 84,000 or so distinct CDR3 sequences, 14% to 15% being singletons. Sequencing was performed on whole blood. The origin of the receptors is an adult who was a healthcare worker with PCR-confirmed SARS-CoV-2 infection or an uninfected control (not recorded which).

Only a few counts were recorded for this clonotype. This chain links TRBV29-1 with TRBJ2-5; unclear D gene. There are 15 residues in the CDR3. CDR1 SQVTM and CDR2 ANQGSEA come from the germline V gene. Trimming removed 3 bases at V and 5 bases at J, with 19 bases between. CDR3 sequence: CSVDLQPGPGETQYF. CDR3 DNA: TGCAGCGTTGACCTCCAGCCAGGACCTGGGGAGACCCAGTACTTC.

The rearrangement joins TRBV6-5 to TRBJ1-3, with D unclear. Germline loops: CDR1 MNHEY, CDR2 SVGAGI. V lost 0 bases and J 0 bases, leaving 9 bases between the germline ends. The CDR3 length is 16 residues. CDR3 DNA sequence: TGTGCCAGCAGTTACTCGGCGGCGAGCTCTGGAAACACCATATATTTT. It specifies CASSYSAASSGNTIYF.

The V and J genes are TRBV29-1 and TRBJ2-7; unclear D gene. The CDR3 has 10 residues. V was shortened by 5 bases and J by 4 bases, with 6 bases between the two germline ends. Per the germline V gene, CDR1 is SQVTM and CDR2 is ANQGSEA. CDR3 amino acids: CSVRTYEQYF. The CDR3 DNA follows: TGCAGCGTTAGGACGTACGAGCAGTACTTC.

The chain uses TRBV12-3 or TRBV12-4 and TRBJ2-5, with D unclear. V lost 4 bases, J lost 5 bases, and 11 bases lay in between. The CDR3 sequence is 13 residues long. Here the CDR3 reads CASSSPPGETQYF. CDR3 bases: TGTGCCAGCAGTTCTCCTCCTGGGGAGACCCAGTACTTC.

This clonotype was detected many times. V gene TRBV6-4 combines with J gene TRBJ2-2, with 9 bases matching TRBD1. The CDR3 runs 16 residues. Germline lookup yields CDR1 MRHNA and CDR2 SNTAGT. The V and J ends lost 3 bases and 4 bases, in that order; junction bases with no gene match: 6. The CDR3 reads CASSETGQGTTGELFF. CDR3 coding DNA: TGTGCCAGCAGTGAAACGGGACAGGGAACCACCGGGGAGCTGTTTTTT.

The chain employs TRBV28 and TRBJ1-4; D perhaps matches TRBD1 (5 bases). Trimming took 4 bases from V and 2 from J, leaving 14 bases between them. This CDR3 spans 16 amino acids. Germline V gives CDR1 MDHEN, CDR2 SYDVKM. CDR3 protein: CASSYRIVATNEKLFF. The CDR3 nucleotides read TGTGCCAGCAGTTACAGGATAGTGGCTACTAATGAAAAACTGTTTTTT.

The table lists this clonotype with a few counts. The rearrangement joins TRBV7-2 to TRBJ2-3; no definite D call. V was shortened by 5 bases and J by 6 bases, with 9 bases between the two germline ends. CDR1 SGHTA and CDR2 FQGNSA come from the germline V gene. The CDR3 sequence is 12 residues long. CDR3 coding DNA: TGTGCCAGCAGCCCATCGTTGGATACGCAGTATTTT. This translates into CASSPSLDTQYF.

The V and J genes are TRBV28 and TRBJ1-4; 8 bases are a match to TRBD1. V gave up 3 bases and J gave up 2 bases; unmatched junction bases: 8. The germline V gene has CDR1 MDHEN and CDR2 SYDVKM. The CDR3 covers 17 residues. In DNA form, the CDR3 reads TGTGCCAGCAGTTTTGTGACAGGGGATTTCACTAATGAAAAACTGTTTTTT. This sequence encodes CASSFVTGDFTNEKLFF.

This clonotype has just a few counts. The chain combines TRBV7-9 with TRBJ1-1; D is perhaps TRBD1 (5 bases). In germline, CDR1 is SEHNR, CDR2 FQNEAQ (reference sequence). This CDR3 comprises 15 residues. Between the trimmed V and J ends, which lost 6 bases and 4 bases, there was a span of 18 bases. CDR3 in amino acids: CASSPGKGRGTEAFF. CDR3 sequence (DNA): TGTGCCAGCAGTCCGGGGAAGGGAAGGGGCACTGAAGCTTTCTTT.

This clonotype has just a few counts. V is TRBV7-9 and J is TRBJ2-3; D not resolved. V was shortened by 6 bases and J by 1 base, with 8 bases between the two germline ends. The CDR3 totals 13 residues. CDR1 SEHNR and CDR2 FQNEAQ come from the germline V gene (reference sequence). The CDR3 coding sequence is TGTGCCAGCAGTAGAGGTGGCACAGATACGCAGTATTTT. Protein: CASSRGGTDTQYF.

This clonotype was detected a few times. The rearrangement links TRBV4-2 to TRBJ2-7; 12 positions match TRBD1. The CDR3 has 16 amino acids. Trimming removed 6 bases from V and 7 bases from J; junction bases left unmatched: 13. Germline V gene data show CDR1 as LGHNA and CDR2 as YNFKEQ. CDR3 DNA sequence: TGTGCCAGCAGTCAGACCCCCGGGACAGGGGGCAGGGAGCAGTACTTC. It encodes CASSQTPGTGGREQYF.

V gene TRBV5-5 combines with J gene TRBJ2-2, with D tentatively TRBD2 (5 bases). The V gene lost 1 base and the J gene lost 3 bases, with 13 bases spanning the gap. Germline V gene sequence: CDR1 SGHKS, CDR2 YYEKEE (reference sequence). The CDR3 totals 16 residues. The CDR3 is CASSLLTTTYTGELFF. Written as DNA, the CDR3 is TGTGCCAGCAGCTTGTTGACTACAACCTACACCGGGGAGCTGTTTTTT.

This sequence joins TRBV5-1 and TRBJ2-3; unclear D gene. Germline V CDR1 and CDR2: SGHRS, YFSETQ. Trimming removed 1 base at V and 2 bases at J, with 8 bases between. The CDR3 runs to 14 residues. CDR3 coding DNA: TGCGCCAGCAGCTTGTGGCAGCTCACAGATACGCAGTATTTT. Residues: CASSLWQLTDTQYF.

This clonotype was seen a handful of times. The V call is TRBV20-1, the J call TRBJ1-5, with unresolved D. From germline, CDR1 is DFQATT and CDR2 SNEGSKA (reference sequence). Trimming left V 5 bases short and J 0 bases short, with 11 bases between. The CDR3 totals 14 residues. The CDR3 DNA reads as TGCAGTGCTCCCGACCGGTATAGCAATCAGCCCCAGCATTTT. Encoded protein: CSAPDRYSNQPQHF.

The V call is TRBV19, the J call TRBJ2-7; a weak D match, TRBD2 (5 bases). The germline CDR1 and CDR2 sequences are LNHDA and SQIVND (reference sequence). The V end was cut by 3 bases, the J end by 2 bases, with 11 bases between. The CDR3 is made up of 14 amino acids. The CDR3 sequence is CASSIFGGTYEQYF. The DNA of the CDR3 is TGTGCCAGTAGTATTTTCGGAGGAACCTACGAGCAGTACTTC.

The chain employs TRBV6-1 and TRBJ2-7, with 7 bases identical to TRBD1. CDR1 MNHNS and CDR2 SASEGT come from the germline V gene. J gave up 2 bases and V 4 bases, and 2 bases lay outside the gene matches. This CDR3 region has 13 residues. The CDR3 DNA reads TGTGCCAGCAGTGCCGGGACAGCCTACGAGCAGTACTTC. This sequence encodes CASSAGTAYEQYF.

This clonotype has ten or more counts. The chain couples TRBV12-3 or TRBV12-4 to TRBJ2-2; tentative D call: TRBD2 (7 bases). V dropped 3 bases and J dropped 5 bases, with 19 bases sitting between them. This CDR3 spans 17 amino acids. The CDR3 bases are TGTGCCAGCAGTTTGGGTTTCGGGGGGCCGGGAACCGGGGAGCTGTTTTTT. Its protein is CASSLGFGGPGTGELFF.

The V and J genes are TRBV5-1 and TRBJ2-3, with 10 nucleotides matching TRBD2. The CDR3 covers 18 residues. The V gene end was trimmed by 4 bases and the J gene end by 0 bases; junction bases not matched to a gene: 11. The germline V gene has CDR1 SGHRS and CDR2 YFSETQ. The CDR3 DNA is TGCGCCAGCAGCCCACGTACTAGCGGGACGTCGAGCACAGATACGCAGTATTTT. Translated: CASSPRTSGTSSTDTQYF. Combining the CDR3 with reference TRBV5-1 and TRBJ2-3 gives the whole variable domain KAGVTQTPRYLIKTRGQQVTLSCSPISGHRSVSWYQQTPGQGLQFLFEYFSETQRNKGNFPGRFSGRQFSNSRSEMNVSTLELGDSALYLCASSPRTSGTSSTDTQYFGPGTRLTVL.

This clonotype was picked up many times. The chain couples TRBV29-1 to TRBJ2-7; either TRBD1 or TRBD2 may supply D (5 bases each). Germline V gives CDR1 SQVTM, CDR2 ANQGSEA. V shed 7 bases and J shed 2 bases, with 12 bases lying between them. This CDR3 has 12 amino acids. CDR3 DNA: TGCAGCGCCATGGGACGGACCTACGAGCAGTACTTC. It codes for CSAMGRTYEQYF.

This clonotype was picked up many times. The J gene is TRBJ2-4, the V gene TRBV7-6; D uncertain. The V and J ends lost 5 bases and 9 bases respectively, with 17 bases between them. Germline CDR1 SGHVS, CDR2 FNYEAQ. There are 14 residues in the CDR3. The CDR3 DNA follows: TGTGCCAGCAGCGTTCGAGCTTTGGATTCCATTCAGTACTTC. Protein sequence: CASSVRALDSIQYF.

This clonotype has at least ten counts. The chain links TRBV29-1 to TRBJ2-6; 11 positions agree with TRBD2. V was pared by 5 bases and J by 4 bases, with 1 base of the junction left unmatched. CDR3 size: 14 residues. Looked up from germline, CDR1 is SQVTM and CDR2 is ANQGSEA. The CDR3 DNA reads TGCAGCGTTCGACTAGCGGGAGGGGCCAACGTCCTGACTTTC. It specifies CSVRLAGGANVLTF.

This clonotype was seen many times. The chain uses TRBV30 and TRBJ2-1; no clear D. Germline-derived CDR1 and CDR2 are GTSNPN and SVGIG (reference sequence). V was cut by 7 bases and J by 0 bases, with 13 bases left in between. The CDR3 spans 14 residues. Written as DNA, the CDR3 is TGTGCCTCCTTGAGGTCCGTCTCCTACAATGAGCAGTTCTTC. It yields the protein CASLRSVSYNEQFF.

This chain uses TRBV3-1 with TRBJ1-5; 7 bases map to TRBD1. V shed 3 bases and J 3 bases; nucleotides not matched to a gene: 2. This CDR3 has 14 residues. Germline CDR1 and CDR2: LGHDT and YNNKEL (reference sequence). The CDR3 spells CASSHGTVNQPQHF. The CDR3 DNA is TGTGCCAGCAGCCACGGGACAGTCAATCAGCCCCAGCATTTT.

On this clonotype: Being one base from a much bigger clone, this may be a read error. Likely a read error: the CDR3 ends without its conserved phenylalanine or tryptophan. V gene TRBV20-1 combines with J gene TRBJ1-1, with D perhaps matching TRBD1 (6 bases). Germline-derived CDR1 and CDR2 are DFQATT and SNEGSKA (reference sequence). V lost 6 bases and J lost 2, with 10 bases in between. The CDR3 has 12 residues. CDR3 amino acids: CSAPDSNTEAFL. CDR3 nucleotides: TGCAGTGCCCCGGACAGCAACACTGAAGCTTTCCTT.

This clonotype appeared a few times. V and J are TRBV5-1 and TRBJ2-7; 8 positions match TRBD1. With V trimmed by 0 bases and J by 3 bases, 5 bases remained unmatched. This CDR3 is 15 amino acids long. Per germline, CDR1 SGHRS and CDR2 YFSETQ. For the CDR3, the DNA is TGCGCCAGCAGCTTGGTTGCAGGGGGCATCTACGAGCAGTACTTC. Translating gives CASSLVAGGIYEQYF.

In this sample, this clonotype turned up many times. V and J are TRBV12-3 or TRBV12-4 and TRBJ2-7, with D perhaps TRBD1 or TRBD2 (5 bases each). This CDR3 comprises 16 residues. Trimming stripped 0 bases from V and 0 bases from J, with 12 bases between. CDR3 in DNA: TGTGCCAGCAGTTTAGCGAGGGGTTCTCTCTCCTACGAGCAGTACTTC. Its translation is CASSLARGSLSYEQYF.

This clonotype has a count of ten or more. V and J are TRBV6-2 or TRBV6-3 and TRBJ1-1; D remains unclear. The CDR3 is made up of 14 amino acids. V lost 6 bases and J 1 base, leaving 12 bases between the germline ends. Germline CDR1 and CDR2: MNHEY and SVGEGT. The CDR3 nucleotides are TGTGCCAGCAGCCGCCCCCCGGGGAACACTGAAGCTTTCTTT. It codes for CASSRPPGNTEAFF.

The V and J genes are TRBV6-1 and TRBJ1-6, with D perhaps matching TRBD1 (5 bases). Trimming left V 6 bases short and J 7 bases short, with 10 bases between. The CDR3 is 13 residues long. Germline CDR1 is MNHNS and CDR2 is SASEGT. In DNA form, the CDR3 reads TGTGCCAGCAGGGTACAGGCCAATTCACCCCTCCACTTT. As protein: CASRVQANSPLHF.

There are a few counts of this clonotype. The J gene is TRBJ2-7, the V gene TRBV3-1, with 7 bases fitting TRBD1. CDR1 and CDR2 (germline): LGHDT, YNNKEL (reference sequence). Trimming at V came to 0 bases and at J to 5 bases, leaving 4 bases not matched to a gene. This CDR3 has 14 residues. CDR3 in amino acids: CASSQDPQGNEQYF. The DNA for the CDR3 is TGTGCCAGCAGCCAAGACCCACAGGGGAACGAGCAGTACTTC.

J is TRBJ2-5 and V is TRBV7-3, with D possibly being TRBD2 (6 bases). CDR1 SGHTA and CDR2 FQGTGA come from the germline V gene. This CDR3 is 13 amino acids long. Trimming pared 5 bases from V and 7 bases from J, leaving 14 bases between. The CDR3 DNA sequence: TGTGCCAGCAGCGCGGACCCGCGGGGGACCCAGTACTTC. This gives the protein CASSADPRGTQYF.

This clonotype was seen only a few times. The chain carries TRBV6-1 and TRBJ2-5, with D perhaps TRBD2 (5 bases). CDR1 is MNHNS and CDR2 is SASEGT in the germline V gene. V was clipped by 2 bases and J by 4 bases, with 11 bases between them. CDR3 length equals 14 residues. The CDR3 region is CASSEPGYRETQYF. In nucleotides, the CDR3 is TGTGCCAGCAGTGAACCGGGATACAGAGAGACCCAGTACTTC.

This clonotype was seen repeatedly, ten times or more. The rearrangement links TRBV29-1 to TRBJ2-3, with 7 bases that match TRBD2. This CDR3 contains 14 residues. Germline V gene data show CDR1 as SQVTM and CDR2 as ANQGSEA. The V segment lost 1 base and the J segment 3 bases; nucleotides outside the gene matches: 4. The CDR3: CSVEASGETDTQYF. The DNA for the CDR3 is TGCAGCGTTGAAGCGAGCGGGGAAACAGATACGCAGTATTTT.